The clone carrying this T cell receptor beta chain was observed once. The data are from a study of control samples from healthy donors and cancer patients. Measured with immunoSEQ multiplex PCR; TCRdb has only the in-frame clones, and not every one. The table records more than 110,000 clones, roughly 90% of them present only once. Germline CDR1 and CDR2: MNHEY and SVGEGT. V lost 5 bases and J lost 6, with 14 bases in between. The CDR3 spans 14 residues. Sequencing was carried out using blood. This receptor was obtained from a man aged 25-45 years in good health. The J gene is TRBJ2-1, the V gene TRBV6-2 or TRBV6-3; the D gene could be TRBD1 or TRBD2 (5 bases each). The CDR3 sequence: CASSPSRGRNEQFF. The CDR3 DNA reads TGTGCCAGCAGTCCGTCCCGGGGACGCAATGAGCAGTTCTTC.